Presented here are 9 T cell receptor beta chains from one specimen sequenced in a study of blood T cells in healthy people across ages. Primers used in a second PCR of about 7 to 12 cycles were a sample-barcoded 5' primer and a J-beta primer mix. TCRdb re-called the 5' RACE reads through MiXCR, storing one row per CDR3 protein. In the table there are over 1,500,000 distinct CDR3 sequences, 40% to 55% of which are singletons. Material for sequencing was blood. The receptors were sampled from a woman aged 40 to 55 in good health.

The chain combines TRBV3-1 with TRBJ1-5, with D possibly matching TRBD1 (6 bases). V was clipped by 2 bases and J by 6 bases, with 11 bases between them. The CDR3 is made up of 14 amino acids. Germline CDR1 LGHDT, CDR2 YNNKEL (reference sequence). This chain's CDR3 is CASSQTTGTQPQHF. The CDR3 nucleotides are TGTGCCAGCAGCCAAACAACAGGGACTCAGCCCCAGCATTTT. Full variable domain (remainder filled in from reference TRBV3-1 and TRBJ1-5): DTAVSQTPKYLVTQMGNDKSIKCEQNLGHDTMYWYKQDSKKFLKIMFSYNNKELIINETVPNRFSPKSPDKAHLNLHINSLELGDSAVYFCASSQTTGTQPQHFGDGTRLSIL.

This sequence joins TRBV28 and TRBJ2-1; 7 bases match TRBD1. The CDR3 has 17 residues. Trimming cost V 5 bases and J 3 bases; bases outside gene matches: 13. Germline V gene lookup returns CDR1 MDHEN and CDR2 SYDVKM. The CDR3 DNA is TGTGCCAGCAGTCTTTCGACAGGGCCTATCCTCTACAATGAGCAGTTCTTC. It yields the protein CASSLSTGPILYNEQFF.

About this clonotype: One end of the junction is discordant with germline, which a read error may explain. This chain links TRBV5-1 with TRBJ1-2; weak D call: TRBD1 (5 bases). CDR1 SGHRS and CDR2 YFSETQ come from the germline V gene. The CDR3 has 14 residues. CDR3 sequence reads: CASNLSGRAGGYTF. CDR3 in DNA: TGCGCCAGCAACTTGAGTGGCAGGGCTGGTGGCTACACCTTC.

The V gene is TRBV5-1, the J gene TRBJ1-5, with D possibly TRBD1 on 5 matching bases. Germline lookup yields CDR1 SGHRS and CDR2 YFSETQ. The CDR3 has 15 amino acids. The V end lost 3 bases, the J end lost 3 bases, and 13 bases lay between the germline ends. The CDR3 here is CASSWETGPNQPQHF. In DNA form, the CDR3 reads TGCGCCAGCAGCTGGGAAACGGGGCCCAATCAGCCCCAGCATTTT.

This clonotype was observed a few times. The V call is TRBV12-3 or TRBV12-4, the J call TRBJ1-2; D remains unclear. This CDR3 comprises 13 residues. Trimming left V 9 bases short and J 8 bases short, with 19 bases between. CDR3 sequence reads: CASRTAEGYGYTF. In nucleotides, the CDR3 is TGTGCCAGTCGGACCGCCGAAGGGTACGGCTACACCTTC.

The rearrangement uses TRBV7-2 and TRBJ2-5; TRBD2 matches at 8 bases. CDR1 and CDR2 (germline): SGHTA, FQGNSA. V shed 5 bases, J shed 2 bases, and the junction held 10 bases outside the gene matches. The CDR3 covers 16 residues. The CDR3 DNA is TGTGCCAGCAGCATAACCCCGGGACTAGTGCAAGAGACCCAGTACTTC. Translating it yields CASSITPGLVQETQYF. The variable domain in full, with the rest retrieved from reference TRBV7-2 and TRBJ2-5, is GAGVSQSPSNKVTEKGKDVELRCDPISGHTALYWYRQSLGQGLEFLIYFQGNSAPDKSGLPSDRFSAERTGGSVSTLTIQRTQQEDSAVYLCASSITPGLVQETQYFGPGTRLLVL.

The chain employs TRBV11-2 and TRBJ2-5; tentatively, D is TRBD1 (6 bases). The CDR3 consists of 14 residues. With 5 bases removed from V and 2 bases from J, the gap between germline ends came to 12 bases. Germline loops: CDR1 SGHAT, CDR2 FQNNGV. The CDR3 nucleotides are TGTGCCAGCAGCACGACGACAGGTCAAGAGACCCAGTACTTC. It specifies CASSTTTGQETQYF.

For this clonotype: Mismatch with germline at one junction end may stem from a read error. V gene TRBV24-1 combines with J gene TRBJ2-3, with 9 bases aligning to TRBD1. Germline lookup yields CDR1 KGHDR and CDR2 SFDVKD. This CDR3 spans 17 amino acids. The CDR3 protein is CATSDKDRGADPETQYF. In DNA, the CDR3 is TGTGCCACCAGTGATAAGGACAGGGGCGCGGATCCAGAGACGCAGTATTTT.

At least ten counts were recorded for this clonotype. The chain recombines TRBV7-2 with TRBJ2-3; D might be TRBD2 (5 bases). V was pared by 4 bases and J by 0 bases, with 11 bases between. The length of the CDR3 is 15 residues. Germline lookup yields CDR1 SGHTA and CDR2 FQGNSA. CDR3 protein: CASSSRTGSTDTQYF. DNA for the CDR3: TGTGCCAGCAGCTCCCGGACGGGGAGCACAGATACGCAGTATTTT.